The 28 T cell receptor beta chains given below trace back to one sample, sequenced in a study of cytomegalovirus exposure and HLA in healthy donors. PCR used 60 Vbeta primers and 13 Jbeta primers. The protocol was immunoSEQ multiplex PCR, while the TCRdb copy is restricted to in-frame clones and leaves out a portion. The repertoire consists of about 43,000 clones, with about 85% occurring once and the leading ten covering approximately 3%. The specimen was PBMCs. These TCRs come from a man aged 50-60 years in good health and CMV-seronegative.

The J gene is TRBJ2-2, the V gene TRBV7-9; 7 bases match TRBD2. After removal of 5 bases from V and 3 bases from J, the junction contained 6 bases not matched to a gene. The CDR3 covers 15 residues. Germline V gene data show CDR1 as SEHNR and CDR2 as FQNEAQ (reference sequence). The CDR3 nucleotides are TGTGCCAGCAGCGAACTAGCGAGGCACACCGGGGAGCTGTTTTTT. It is translated as CASSELARHTGELFF.

This chain uses TRBV25-1 with TRBJ2-5, with TRBD2 identical over 8 bases. V shed 8 bases, J shed 5 bases, and the junction held 13 bases outside the gene matches. CDR1 is MGHDK, CDR2 SYGVNS, per germline. The length of the CDR3 is 15 residues. CDR3 sequence: CASSRVAGLSETQYF. In nucleotides, the CDR3 is TGTGCCAGCTCCCGAGTAGCGGGACTTTCGGAGACCCAGTACTTC.

This clone was recorded only once. The chain uses TRBV30 and TRBJ1-1; 7 positions match TRBD1. Trimming at V came to 8 bases and at J to 5 bases, leaving 11 bases not matched to a gene. This CDR3 is 13 amino acids long. CDR1 and CDR2 (germline): GTSNPN, SVGIG (reference sequence). The CDR3 region has the DNA TGTGCCCGAGGGGGCCTGGAAGGGACTGAAGCTTTCTTT. It specifies CARGGLEGTEAFF.

V usage is TRBV11-3 and J usage is TRBJ2-6; D perhaps matches TRBD1 (5 bases). Germline V gene lookup returns CDR1 SGHNT and CDR2 YENEEA. The V gene lost 4 bases and the J gene lost 1 base, with 8 bases spanning the gap. There are 15 residues in the CDR3. The CDR3 spells CASSSQGSGANVLTF. The DNA for the CDR3 is TGTGCCAGCAGCTCCCAGGGATCTGGGGCCAACGTCCTGACTTTC.

This clone was picked up one time. This chain connects TRBV2 to TRBJ2-7; 7 bases fit TRBD2. CDR1 is SNHLY and CDR2 is FYNNEI in the germline V gene. The CDR3 extends over 14 amino acids. With V trimmed by 6 bases and J by 2 bases, 7 bases remained unmatched. The CDR3 DNA reads as TGTGCCAGCAGGGGGGGGAGAGGGGCCTACGAGCAGTACTTC. Translating gives CASRGGRGAYEQYF.

The rearrangement links TRBV7-8 to TRBJ1-6; 11 nucleotides line up with TRBD1. Germline V gives CDR1 SGHVS, CDR2 FQNEAQ. The length of the CDR3 is 15 residues. Trimming removed 4 bases from V and 11 bases from J; junction bases left unmatched: 7. CDR3 coding DNA: TGTGCCAGCAGCTGGGGTGGGACAGGGGGGACACCCCTCCACTTT. Translated: CASSWGGTGGTPLHF.

This clone was recorded only once. The gene calls are TRBV30 and TRBJ1-6; D unclear. The CDR3 extends over 12 amino acids. Germline V gene sequence: CDR1 GTSNPN, CDR2 SVGIG (reference sequence). V was shortened by 5 bases and J by 13 bases, with 15 bases between the two germline ends. The CDR3 loop reads CAWDTYNPPLHF. The CDR3 DNA reads TGTGCCTGGGACACCTATAATCCCCCCCTCCACTTT. Full variable domain (rest looked up from reference TRBV30 and TRBJ1-6): SQTIHQWPATLVQPVGSPLSLECTVEGTSNPNLYWYRQAAGRGLQLLFYSVGIGQISSEVPQNLSASRPQDRQFILSSKKLLLSDSGFYLCAWDTYNPPLHFGNGTRLTVT.

On this clone itself: A junction boundary mismatches the germline segment, possibly from a read error. The chain uses TRBV11-2 and TRBJ1-2, with no clear D. Per the germline V gene, CDR1 is SGHAT and CDR2 is FQNNGV. This CDR3 has 15 amino acids. CDR3 DNA: TGTGCCAGCAGCTTAGAGTCAGCGGCTAACTATGGCCACACCTTC. Its translation: CASSLESAANYGHTF.

This clone was recorded a few times. The chain combines TRBV4-3 with TRBJ1-1, with a possible D match to TRBD1 (6 bases). CDR3 length equals 15 residues. The germline V and J ends were trimmed by 3 bases and 4 bases, with 15 bases remaining between them. CDR1 and CDR2 (germline): LGHNA, YSLEER. The CDR3 is CASSQYRATSTEAFF. CDR3 coding DNA: TGCGCCAGCAGCCAGTACAGGGCGACGAGCACTGAAGCTTTCTTT.

The chain is built from TRBV5-1 and TRBJ2-5; D uncertain. Trimming took off 1 base at V and 1 base at J, with 8 bases between the two ends. The CDR3 is made up of 14 amino acids. Germline CDR1 reads SGHRS; CDR2 reads YFSETQ. Here the CDR3 reads CASSLFGGQETQYF. CDR3 nucleotide sequence: TGCGCCAGCAGCTTGTTCGGCGGCCAAGAGACCCAGTACTTC.

This chain connects TRBV21-1 to TRBJ1-2; the table calls TRBD1, which could not be checked here. TRBV21-1 is annotated as a pseudogene. This CDR3 is built from 13 residues. CDR3 DNA: TGTGCCAGCAGCGCCCAGGGGTTTTATGGCTACACCTTC. This encodes CASSAQGFYGYTF.

The chain recombines TRBV10-3 with TRBJ1-5, with D possibly TRBD1 on 5 matching bases. This CDR3 is built from 16 residues. The V gene lost 2 bases and the J gene lost 3 bases, with 14 bases spanning the gap. Germline CDR1 and CDR2: ENHRY and SYGVKD. For the CDR3, the DNA is TGTGCCATCAGTGAGGTGGGCAGCGGGGCCAATCAGCCCCAGCATTTT. Translation: CAISEVGSGANQPQHF.

This sequence joins TRBV28 and TRBJ2-1, with TRBD2 identical over 7 bases. J was trimmed by 4 bases and V by 6 bases; bases with no gene match: 12. Germline CDR1 is MDHEN and CDR2 is SYDVKM. The CDR3 extends over 16 amino acids. The CDR3 region is CASSSSLAEIYNEQFF. The CDR3 DNA reads TGTGCCAGCAGCTCCTCGCTAGCGGAGATTTACAATGAGCAGTTCTTC.

The J gene is TRBJ2-1, the V gene TRBV11-1; D is unclear. The CDR3 covers 11 residues. Trimming left V 3 bases short and J 8 bases short, with 5 bases between. The V gene's germline CDR1 is SGHAT and CDR2 FQDESV (reference sequence). The CDR3 nucleotides read TGTGCCAGCAGCTTTCGAGATGAGCAGTTCTTC. Translating gives CASSFRDEQFF.

The chain couples TRBV7-2 to TRBJ1-2, with 7 positions matching TRBD1. The trim removed 5 bases at V and 4 bases at J, leaving 4 bases unmatched. Per germline, CDR1 SGHTA and CDR2 FQGNSA. This CDR3 is 13 amino acids long. This CDR3 reads CASSRDSLYGYTF. The CDR3 nucleotides read TGTGCCAGCAGCCGGGACAGCCTCTATGGCTACACCTTC.

The chain's CDR3 is CASSLNSWDIQYF. In DNA, the CDR3 is TGTGCCAGCAGTTTGAACAGCTGGGACATTCAGTACTTC. The V call is TRBV27, the J call TRBJ2-4; the D is unclear. Between the trimmed V and J ends, which lost 3 bases and 8 bases, there was a span of 11 bases. Germline V gene data show CDR1 as MNHEY and CDR2 as SMNVEV (reference sequence). The CDR3 totals 13 residues.

The V gene is TRBV28, the J gene TRBJ2-5; TRBD2 aligns across 10 bases. The closer fit of TRBJ2-7 to the DNA end suggests the J call may be wrong. CDR1 is MDHEN, CDR2 SYDVKM, per germline. CDR3 length: 18 residues. The CDR3 region has the DNA TGTGCCAGCAGGACCGCTCCCGGGCTAGCGGGAGTTTCCTACGAGCAGTACTTC. It is translated as CASRTAPGLAGVSYEQYF.

The chain links TRBV4-3 to TRBJ2-7; D gene uncertain. This CDR3 contains 14 residues. Trimming stripped 1 base from V and 1 base from J, with 8 bases between. Germline assignment: CDR1 LGHNA and CDR2 YSLEER. The CDR3 spells CASSQGGGSYEQYF. CDR3 DNA sequence: TGCGCCAGCAGCCAAGGTGGCGGTTCCTACGAGCAGTACTTC.

A few counts support this clone. The CDR3 bases are TGTGCCAGCAGCCCCAAGACCCGGACAGAGCAGTTCTTC. Encoded protein: CASSPKTRTEQFF. This rearrangement joins TRBV7-3 to TRBJ2-1, with TRBD1 as a possible D gene (5 bases). V shed 5 bases and J shed 10 bases, with 15 bases lying between them. CDR3 length: 13 residues. CDR1 and CDR2 (germline): SGHTA, FQGTGA.

V is TRBV2 and J is TRBJ2-3, with 8 bases that match TRBD2. This CDR3 has 12 residues. The V segment lost 6 bases and the J segment 8 bases; nucleotides outside the gene matches: 4. Germline V lookup: CDR1 SNHLY, CDR2 FYNNEI. CDR3 sequence reads: CASRVSGTTQYF. DNA for the CDR3: TGTGCCAGCAGGGTTAGCGGGACTACGCAGTATTTT.

V gene TRBV5-1 combines with J gene TRBJ1-1; D is unresolved. The germline CDR1 and CDR2 sequences are SGHRS and YFSETQ. V was shortened by 0 bases and J by 0 bases, with 9 bases between the two germline ends. The CDR3 consists of 15 residues. CDR3 nucleotide sequence: TGCGCCAGCAGCTTGGGTGCAGGATTGAACACTGAAGCTTTCTTT. It specifies CASSLGAGLNTEAFF.

The chain is built from TRBV5-4 and TRBJ1-1, with a tentative D call TRBD1 (5 bases). The germline CDR1 and CDR2 sequences are SGHNT and YYREEE (reference sequence). The CDR3 totals 16 residues. Trimming removed 4 bases at V and 2 bases at J, with 18 bases between. In nucleotides, the CDR3 is TGTGCCAGCAGCCCGGGTGGGGGGACCCCAAACACTGAAGCTTTCTTT. This encodes CASSPGGGTPNTEAFF.

The V call is TRBV27, the J call TRBJ2-1; D gene uncertain. There are 15 residues in the CDR3. Germline-derived CDR1 and CDR2 are MNHEY and SMNVEV (reference sequence). V shed 5 bases and J shed 4 bases, with 15 bases lying between them. This chain's CDR3 is CASSLTSRRYNEQFF. The CDR3 DNA reads TGTGCCAGCAGTCTCACTTCCAGGCGATACAATGAGCAGTTCTTC.

The chain couples TRBV7-9 to TRBJ2-1; D might be TRBD2 (5 bases). V gave up 5 bases and J gave up 0 bases, with 17 bases separating them. The CDR3 consists of 17 residues. Germline lookup yields CDR1 SEHNR and CDR2 FQNEAQ (reference sequence). The CDR3, as DNA: TGTGCCAGCAGCCCCCCAGGCGGGTCGAGCTCCTACAATGAGCAGTTCTTC. Residues: CASSPPGGSSSYNEQFF.

The gene calls are TRBV9 and TRBJ1-6, with D possibly TRBD1 on 6 matching bases. CDR3 length: 16 amino acids. The ends were cut back, 4 bases at V and 5 bases at J, with 16 bases in the middle. Germline CDR1 is SGDLS and CDR2 is YYNGEE. The CDR3: CASSLHPGQDNSPLHF. The CDR3 DNA sequence: TGTGCCAGCAGCCTCCATCCGGGACAAGATAATTCACCCCTCCACTTT. The entire variable domain, with the rest obtained from reference TRBV9 and TRBJ1-6, is as follows: DSGVTQTPKHLITATGQRVTLRCSPRSGDLSVYWYQQSLDQGLQFLIQYYNGEERAKGNILERFSAQQFPDLHSELNLSSLELGDSALYFCASSLHPGQDNSPLHFGNGTRLTVT.

The chain is built from TRBV29-1 and TRBJ2-1, with TRBD1 as a possible D gene (6 bases). Germline-derived CDR1 and CDR2 are SQVTM and ANQGSEA. The CDR3 has 13 amino acids. Deletions cut 7 bases from V and 5 bases from J, with 15 bases between. CDR3: CSAPGQGNNEQFF. The CDR3 DNA sequence: TGCAGCGCCCCGGGGCAGGGGAACAATGAGCAGTTCTTC.

V gene TRBV5-1 combines with J gene TRBJ2-7; a possible D gene is TRBD1 (5 bases). Germline CDR1 reads SGHRS; CDR2 reads YFSETQ. The CDR3 loop spans 16 amino acids. Trimming shortened V by 5 bases and J by 3 bases, and 21 bases separated the two germline ends. CDR3 protein: CASSPLGLRIDYEQYF. The CDR3 DNA sequence: TGCGCCAGCAGTCCCCTGGGGCTCAGAATTGACTACGAGCAGTACTTC.

The rearrangement joins TRBV28 to TRBJ2-3, with TRBD1 matching over 7 bases. Unmatched junction bases numbered 9, after V lost 2 bases and J lost 13 bases. Germline loops: CDR1 MDHEN, CDR2 SYDVKM. The length of the CDR3 is 13 residues. The CDR3 DNA sequence: TGTGCCAGCAGTTTAAGCGGACAGGCCAAAGAGTATTTT. It translates to CASSLSGQAKEYF. The whole variable domain, filled in from reference TRBV28 and TRBJ2-3, reads DVKVTQSSRYLVKRTGEKVFLECVQDMDHENMFWYRQDPGLGLRLIYFSYDVKMKEKGDIPEGYSVSREKKERFSLILESASTNQTSMYLCASSLSGQAKEYFGPGTRLTVL.